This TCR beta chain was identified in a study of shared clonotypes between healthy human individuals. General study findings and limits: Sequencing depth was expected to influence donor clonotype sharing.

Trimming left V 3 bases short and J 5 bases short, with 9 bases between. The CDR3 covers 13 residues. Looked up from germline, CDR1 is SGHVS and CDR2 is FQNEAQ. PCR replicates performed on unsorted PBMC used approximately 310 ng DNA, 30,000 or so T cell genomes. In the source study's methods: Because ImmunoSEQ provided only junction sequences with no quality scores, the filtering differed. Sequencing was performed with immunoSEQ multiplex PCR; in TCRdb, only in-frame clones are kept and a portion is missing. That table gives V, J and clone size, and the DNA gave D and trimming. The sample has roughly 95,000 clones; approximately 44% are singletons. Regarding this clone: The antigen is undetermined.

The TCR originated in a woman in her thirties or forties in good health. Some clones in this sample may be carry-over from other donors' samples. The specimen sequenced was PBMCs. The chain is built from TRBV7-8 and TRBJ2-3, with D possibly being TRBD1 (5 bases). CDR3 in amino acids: CASSFRVRDTQYF. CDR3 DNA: TGTGCCAGCAGCTTCAGGGTCCGAGATACGCAGTATTTT.